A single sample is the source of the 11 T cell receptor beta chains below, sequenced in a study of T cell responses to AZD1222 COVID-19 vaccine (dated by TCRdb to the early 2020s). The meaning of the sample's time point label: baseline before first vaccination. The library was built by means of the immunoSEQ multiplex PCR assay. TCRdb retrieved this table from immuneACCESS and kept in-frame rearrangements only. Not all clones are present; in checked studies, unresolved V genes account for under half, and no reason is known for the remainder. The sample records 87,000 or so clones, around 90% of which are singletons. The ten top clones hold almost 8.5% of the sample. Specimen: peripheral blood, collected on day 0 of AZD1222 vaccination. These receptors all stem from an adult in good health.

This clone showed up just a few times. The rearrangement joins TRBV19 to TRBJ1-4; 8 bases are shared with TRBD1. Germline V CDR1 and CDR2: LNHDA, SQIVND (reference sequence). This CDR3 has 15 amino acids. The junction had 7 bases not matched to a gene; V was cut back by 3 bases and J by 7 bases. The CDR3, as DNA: TGTGCCAGTAGTATTCCCTCCACAGGGGGTGAAAAACTGTTTTTT. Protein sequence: CASSIPSTGGEKLFF.

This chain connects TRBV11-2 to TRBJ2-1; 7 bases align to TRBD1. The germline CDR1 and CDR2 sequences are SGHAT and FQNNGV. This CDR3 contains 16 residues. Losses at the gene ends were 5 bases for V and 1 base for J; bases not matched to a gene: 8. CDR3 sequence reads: CASSPQGELSYNEQFF. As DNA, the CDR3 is TGTGCCAGCAGCCCCCAGGGGGAGCTGTCCTACAATGAGCAGTTCTTC.

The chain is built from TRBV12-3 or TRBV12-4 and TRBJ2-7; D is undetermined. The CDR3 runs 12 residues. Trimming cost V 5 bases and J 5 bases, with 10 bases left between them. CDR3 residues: CASSTGPDEQYF. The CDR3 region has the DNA TGTGCCAGCAGTACCGGGCCTGACGAGCAGTACTTC.

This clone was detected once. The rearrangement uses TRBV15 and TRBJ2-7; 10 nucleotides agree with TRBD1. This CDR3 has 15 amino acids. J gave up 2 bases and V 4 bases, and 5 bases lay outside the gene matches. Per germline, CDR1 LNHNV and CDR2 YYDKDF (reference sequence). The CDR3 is CATSNPGQGTYEQYF. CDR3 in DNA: TGTGCCACCAGCAACCCGGGACAGGGGACCTACGAGCAGTACTTC.

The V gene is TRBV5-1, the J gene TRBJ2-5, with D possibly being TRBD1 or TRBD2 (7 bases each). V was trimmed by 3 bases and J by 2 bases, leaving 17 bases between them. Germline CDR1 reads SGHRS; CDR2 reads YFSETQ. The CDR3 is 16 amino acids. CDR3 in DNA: TGCGCCAGCAGCTCAACCTCAGGGGGAGGGCAAGAGACCCAGTACTTC. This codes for CASSSTSGGGQETQYF.

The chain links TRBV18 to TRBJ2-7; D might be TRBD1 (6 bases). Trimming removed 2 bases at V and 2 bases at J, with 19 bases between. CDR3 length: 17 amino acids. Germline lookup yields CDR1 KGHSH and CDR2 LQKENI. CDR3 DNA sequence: TGTGCCAGCTCACCAAATTTCAGCCTAGGACAGACCTACGAGCAGTACTTC. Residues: CASSPNFSLGQTYEQYF.

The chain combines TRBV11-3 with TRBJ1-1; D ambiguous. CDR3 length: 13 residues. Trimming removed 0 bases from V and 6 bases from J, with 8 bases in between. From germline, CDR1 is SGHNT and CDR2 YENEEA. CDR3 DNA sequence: TGTGCCAGCAGCTTAGAGGGCGGGGCTGAAGCTTTCTTT. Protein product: CASSLEGGAEAFF. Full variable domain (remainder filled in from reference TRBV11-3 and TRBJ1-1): EAGVVQSPRYKIIEKKQPVAFWCNPISGHNTLYWYLQNLGQGPELLIRYENEEAVDDSQLPKDRFSAERLKGVDSTLKIQPAELGDSAVYLCASSLEGGAEAFFGQGTRLTVV.

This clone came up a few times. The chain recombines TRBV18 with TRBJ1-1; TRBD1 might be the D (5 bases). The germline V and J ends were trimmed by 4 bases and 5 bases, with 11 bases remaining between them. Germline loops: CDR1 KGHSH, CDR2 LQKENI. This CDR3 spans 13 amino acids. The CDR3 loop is CASSLGPGTEAFF. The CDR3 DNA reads TGTGCCAGCTCACTGGGACCAGGGACTGAAGCTTTCTTT.

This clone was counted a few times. CDR3 in amino acids: CASSLGHNSYNSPLHF. CDR3 sequence (DNA): TGCGCCAGCAGCTTGGGGCATAACTCCTATAATTCACCCCTCCACTTT. The chain has TRBV5-1 and TRBJ1-6, with D unclear. This CDR3 has 16 amino acids. Trimming stripped 0 bases from V and 0 bases from J, with 7 bases between. Germline CDR1 reads SGHRS; CDR2 reads YFSETQ.

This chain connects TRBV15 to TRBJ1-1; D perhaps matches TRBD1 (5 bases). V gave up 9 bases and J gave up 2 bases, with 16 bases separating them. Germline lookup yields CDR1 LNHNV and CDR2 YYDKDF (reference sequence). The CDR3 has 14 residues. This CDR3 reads CATKGSTVNTEAFF. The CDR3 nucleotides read TGTGCCACGAAAGGGTCGACAGTTAACACTGAAGCTTTCTTT.

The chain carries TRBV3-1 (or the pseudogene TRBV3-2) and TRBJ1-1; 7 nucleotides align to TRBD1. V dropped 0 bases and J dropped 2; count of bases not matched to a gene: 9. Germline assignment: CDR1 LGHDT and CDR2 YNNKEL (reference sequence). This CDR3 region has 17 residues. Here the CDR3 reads CASSQDPRQGYNTEAFF. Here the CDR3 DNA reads TGTGCCAGCAGCCAAGATCCCCGACAGGGTTACAACACTGAAGCTTTCTTT.